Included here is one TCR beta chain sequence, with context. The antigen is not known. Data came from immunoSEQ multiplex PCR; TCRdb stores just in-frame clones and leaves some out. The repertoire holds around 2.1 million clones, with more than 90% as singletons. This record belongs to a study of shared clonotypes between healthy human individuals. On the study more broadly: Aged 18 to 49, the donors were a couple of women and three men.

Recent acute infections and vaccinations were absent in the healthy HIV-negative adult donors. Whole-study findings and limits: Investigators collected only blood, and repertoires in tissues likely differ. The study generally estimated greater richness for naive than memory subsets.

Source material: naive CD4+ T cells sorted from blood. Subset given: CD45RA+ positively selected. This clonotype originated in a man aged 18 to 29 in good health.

The CDR3 sequence is CASSIYGTEGGYTF. The CDR3 bases are TGCGCCAGCAGCATCTACGGGACAGAAGGGGGCTACACCTTC. This sequence joins TRBV5-1 and TRBJ1-2, with 7 bases fitting TRBD1. The trim removed 4 bases at V and 8 bases at J, leaving 11 bases unmatched. CDR1 and CDR2 from the germline V gene are SGHRS and YFSETQ. This CDR3 is 14 amino acids long.